The TCR beta chain under discussion was sequenced for a study of blood T cell repertoires in COVID-19. Background on the study: Spain, Italy and the United States supplied samples that represented acute and convalescent COVID-19.

Trimming took off 5 bases at V and 4 bases at J, with 21 bases between the two ends. The CDR3 is 17 residues long. Per germline, CDR1 MNHEY and CDR2 SMNVEV (reference sequence). The method was immunoSEQ multiplex PCR; TCRdb's version includes in-frame clones alone and lacks a portion of them. The sample carries hundreds of thousands of clones, 89% recorded once. The receptor was isolated from a woman aged 60 to 75 with acute or convalescent COVID-19. The sequenced sample was peripheral blood. The chain employs TRBV27 and TRBJ1-3, with a weak D call TRBD1 (5 bases). The CDR3 sequence is CASSPWGGSPLGNTIYF. DNA for the CDR3: TGTGCCAGCAGTCCCTGGGGGGGATCCCCCTTAGGAAACACCATATATTTT.